These 27 T cell receptor beta chains share one sample of origin, sequenced in a study of T-cell memory formation after mild COVID-19. TCRdb re-called the 5' RACE reads through MiXCR, storing one row per CDR3 protein. The repertoire includes 150,000 to 200,000 distinct CDR3 sequences, 11% of them detected once, and about 3.5% sits in the top ten. Sequencing used PBMCs or a T cell subset sorted from them (not recorded which). Receptor source: a man aged 18 to 35 who had mild COVID-19 (a few samples of this study predate the infection). Cell type and time point are not known.

This chain uses TRBV29-1 with TRBJ2-3, with TRBD2 identical over 9 bases. The J segment lost 4 bases and the V segment lost 6 bases, leaving 8 bases of the junction unmatched. The CDR3 is 14 residues long. CDR1 and CDR2 from the germline V gene are SQVTM and ANQGSEA. CDR3 nucleotides: TGCAGCGTAAGGCGGGTAGCGGGGGCAGATACGCAGTATTTT. This translates into CSVRRVAGADTQYF.

The chain uses TRBV6-5 and TRBJ2-3, with 7 nucleotides matching TRBD1. Per germline, CDR1 MNHEY and CDR2 SVGAGI. Losses at the gene ends were 5 bases for V and 2 bases for J; bases not matched to a gene: 13. CDR3 length: 17 residues. The CDR3 nucleotides are TGTGCCAGCAGTCTAATCCCCGGGACAGCCAACACAGATACGCAGTATTTT. It specifies CASSLIPGTANTDTQYF.

There are many counts of this clonotype. The chain recombines TRBV5-6 with TRBJ2-3; TRBD1 is a possible D gene (5 bases). The germline gives CDR1 SGHDT, CDR2 YYEEEE. The V end was cut by 0 bases, the J end by 10 bases, with 9 bases between. The CDR3 totals 12 residues. The CDR3 reads CASSLARAAQYF. The DNA for the CDR3 is TGTGCCAGCAGCTTGGCCAGGGCAGCGCAGTATTTT.

This clonotype was detected a few times. The chain joins TRBV5-1 to TRBJ2-3; D uncertain. In germline, CDR1 is SGHRS, CDR2 YFSETQ. The CDR3 runs 15 residues. V lost 0 bases and J 2 bases, leaving 10 bases between the germline ends. This CDR3 is CASSLATAHTDTQYF. CDR3 DNA: TGCGCCAGCAGCTTGGCGACGGCCCACACAGATACGCAGTATTTT.

The V gene is TRBV20-1, the J gene TRBJ2-4; D is uncertain. V was clipped by 7 bases and J by 0 bases, with 10 bases between them. The length of the CDR3 is 13 residues. The germline CDR1 and CDR2 sequences are DFQATT and SNEGSKA (reference sequence). The chain's CDR3 is CSGIGSAKNIQYF. In DNA form, the CDR3 reads TGCAGTGGCATTGGGTCAGCCAAAAACATTCAGTACTTC.

The chain joins TRBV20-1 to TRBJ1-6; no reliable D call. Germline assignment: CDR1 DFQATT and CDR2 SNEGSKA (reference sequence). The CDR3 is 14 residues long. The V and J ends lost 0 bases and 3 bases respectively, with 6 bases between them. The CDR3 sequence: CSARDPSYNSPLHF. The CDR3 nucleotides are TGCAGTGCTAGAGATCCAAGCTATAATTCACCCCTCCACTTT.

The rearrangement links TRBV6-6 to TRBJ1-3, with 8 nucleotides matching TRBD1. The CDR3 length is 17 residues. Germline V lookup: CDR1 MNHNY, CDR2 SVGAGI (reference sequence). J gave up 3 bases and V 4 bases, and 11 bases lay outside the gene matches. CDR3 protein: CASSFSTGTGGGNTIYF. The CDR3 nucleotides are TGTGCCAGCAGTTTTAGTACCGGGACAGGCGGTGGAAACACCATATATTTT.

This chain connects TRBV20-1 to TRBJ1-3, with TRBD1 matching over 7 bases. CDR3 length equals 13 residues. Germline CDR1 is DFQATT and CDR2 is SNEGSKA (reference sequence). Losses at the gene ends were 6 bases for V and 4 bases for J; bases not matched to a gene: 6. Written as DNA, the CDR3 is TGCAGTGCCCCGAGACAGGGAGGAAACACCATATATTTT. Translating gives CSAPRQGGNTIYF.

This clonotype was seen only a few times. The rearrangement joins TRBV15 to TRBJ1-5; 7 bases fit TRBD1. V was pared by 4 bases and J by 7 bases, with 7 bases of the junction left unmatched. There are 14 residues in the CDR3. CDR1 and CDR2 from the germline V gene are LNHNV and YYDKDF (reference sequence). The CDR3 loop is CATSNRDSWQPQHF. The CDR3 DNA is TGTGCCACCAGCAACCGGGACAGTTGGCAGCCCCAGCATTTT.

This clonotype was seen many times. The gene calls are TRBV20-1 and TRBJ1-1, with D hard to call. V gave up 3 bases and J gave up 7 bases, with 12 bases separating them. In germline, CDR1 is DFQATT, CDR2 SNEGSKA (reference sequence). This CDR3 is 12 amino acids long. This chain's CDR3 is CSASRRGVEAFF. CDR3 sequence (DNA): TGCAGTGCTAGCAGGCGTGGGGTTGAAGCTTTCTTT.

This sequence joins TRBV7-9 and TRBJ1-1; D is unclear. Germline-derived CDR1 and CDR2 are SEHNR and FQNEAQ (reference sequence). Trimming took off 1 base at V and 3 bases at J, with 6 bases between the two ends. The CDR3 consists of 13 residues. CDR3 nucleotides: TGTGCCAGCAGCTTAGTGGCGGACACTGAAGCTTTCTTT. Its translation is CASSLVADTEAFF.

This chain links TRBV6-6 with TRBJ2-1, with 10 bases lining up with TRBD2. Per germline, CDR1 MNHNY and CDR2 SVGAGI (reference sequence). The CDR3 totals 14 residues. Trimming took 7 bases from V and 12 from J; bases not matched to a gene: 12. The CDR3 spells CASKGLAGVRGQFF. The CDR3 DNA is TGTGCCAGCAAGGGGCTAGCGGGGGTCAGGGGGCAGTTCTTC.

V gene TRBV12-3 or TRBV12-4 combines with J gene TRBJ1-5; D ambiguous. The ends were cut back, 7 bases at V and 7 bases at J, with 14 bases in the middle. CDR3 length: 13 residues. The CDR3 coding sequence is TGTGCCAGCACCGTAACACTGGCACAGCCCCAGCATTTT. Residues: CASTVTLAQPQHF.

This chain uses TRBV20-1 with TRBJ1-6, with D possibly being TRBD1 (5 bases). With 1 base removed from V and 9 bases from J, the gap between germline ends came to 13 bases. The germline V gene encodes CDR1 DFQATT and CDR2 SNEGSKA (reference sequence). The CDR3 contains 14 residues. CDR3 bases: TGCAGTGCTAGAGCACGGGAGGGGAGTTCACCCCTCCACTTT. This gives the protein CSARAREGSSPLHF.

This clonotype was seen ten or more times. The CDR3 DNA reads TGTGCCAGCAGTCTACGGACTAGCGGCTTTCGGAACATTCAGTACTTC. Its protein product is CASSLRTSGFRNIQYF. The V and J genes are TRBV12-3 or TRBV12-4 and TRBJ2-4; 10 bases align to TRBD2. Unmatched junction bases numbered 11, after V lost 5 bases and J lost 7 bases. CDR3 size: 16 residues.

J is TRBJ1-5 and V is TRBV4-2; TRBD1 might be the D (5 bases). The germline V gene encodes CDR1 LGHNA and CDR2 YNFKEQ. The germline V and J ends were trimmed by 0 bases and 15 bases, with 15 bases remaining between them. The CDR3 runs 13 residues. In DNA, the CDR3 is TGTGCCAGCAGCCAAGATGCGACGGCGGGGCGGCATTTT. Amino acids: CASSQDATAGRHF.

The genes are TRBV10-3 and TRBJ1-3; TRBD1 agrees at 8 bases. The CDR3 contains 14 residues. Germline V lookup: CDR1 ENHRY, CDR2 SYGVKD. Trimming at V came to 8 bases and at J to 5 bases, leaving 8 bases not matched to a gene. CDR3 sequence reads: CAIEDREKRNTIYF. CDR3 nucleotide sequence: TGTGCCATCGAGGACAGGGAGAAGAGAAACACCATATATTTT.

This clonotype came up a few times. The chain links TRBV18 to TRBJ1-2, with D hard to call. The V end lost 8 bases, the J end lost 0 bases, and 13 bases lay between the germline ends. The CDR3 runs to 14 residues. The germline V gene encodes CDR1 KGHSH and CDR2 LQKENI. CDR3: CASQKDGPNYGYTF. Written as DNA, the CDR3 is TGTGCCAGCCAAAAGGACGGGCCTAACTATGGCTACACCTTC.

This clonotype has a handful of counts. The V and J genes are TRBV4-1 and TRBJ1-1; tentative D call: TRBD1 (6 bases). Germline CDR1 MGHRA, CDR2 YSYEKL. The CDR3 loop spans 22 amino acids. Trimming shortened V by 1 base and J by 4 bases, and 34 bases separated the two germline ends. The CDR3 sequence is CASSQVGARRRSDGGRFTEAFF. CDR3 sequence (DNA): TGCGCCAGCAGCCAAGTGGGGGCCCGTCGGAGGTCCGACGGGGGGCGGTTCACTGAAGCTTTCTTT.

This chain uses TRBV6-6 with TRBJ2-6; 9 nucleotides align to TRBD1. V lost 3 bases to trimming and J lost 0 bases; unmatched junction nucleotides: 6. Germline V CDR1 and CDR2: MNHNY, SVGAGI (reference sequence). The CDR3 totals 18 residues. CDR3 sequence: CASSYGTGIISGANVLTF. CDR3 coding DNA: TGTGCCAGCAGTTATGGGACAGGGATCATCTCTGGGGCCAACGTCCTGACTTTC.

Worth noting for this clonotype: The junction departs from germline at one end; a sequencing error may be responsible. J is TRBJ2-3 and V is TRBV5-1; D perhaps matches TRBD1 (8 bases). The germline gives CDR1 SGHRS, CDR2 YFSETQ. CDR3 length: 17 amino acids. The CDR3, as DNA: TGCGACAGCAGCGCGGGGGACAGGTCTTGGAGCACAGATACGCAGTATTTT. This encodes CDSSAGDRSWSTDTQYF. The whole variable domain, remainder taken from reference TRBV5-1 and TRBJ2-3, is KAGVTQTPRYLIKTRGQQVTLSCSPISGHRSVSWYQQTPGQGLQFLFEYFSETQRNKGNFPGRFSGRQFSNSRSEMNVSTLELGDSALYLCDSSAGDRSWSTDTQYFGPGTRLTVL.

The rearrangement links TRBV19 to TRBJ1-4; D is uncertain. The CDR3 sequence is 13 residues long. Per the germline V gene, CDR1 is LNHDA and CDR2 is SQIVND (reference sequence). Trimming took 4 bases from V and 6 from J, leaving 9 bases between them. The DNA for the CDR3 is TGTGCCAGTAGTAACCGGCCTCATGAAAAACTGTTTTTT. Translated, it gives CASSNRPHEKLFF.

With respect to this clonotype: A much larger clone lies a single base off, so this may be a read error. Because the CDR3 is missing its conserved closing phenylalanine or tryptophan, this is likely a read error. The chain combines TRBV20-1 with TRBJ2-1; D remains ambiguous. Germline V gives CDR1 DFQATT, CDR2 SNEGSKA (reference sequence). The ends were cut back, 5 bases at V and 10 bases at J, with 12 bases in the middle. The CDR3 has 11 amino acids. CDR3 sequence reads: CSALGIEEQFL. CDR3 DNA sequence: TGCAGTGCTCTAGGAATCGAGGAGCAGTTCTTA.

This clonotype was seen more than once but under ten times. V gene TRBV25-1 combines with J gene TRBJ1-2; D possibly corresponds to TRBD1 (5 bases). Germline V gene lookup returns CDR1 MGHDK and CDR2 SYGVNS. The CDR3 sequence is 16 residues long. Trimming pared 1 base from V and 4 bases from J, leaving 16 bases between. The CDR3 sequence: CASSELAHQGSYGYTF. The CDR3 coding sequence is TGTGCCAGCAGTGAATTAGCCCATCAGGGTAGCTATGGCTACACCTTC.

The rearrangement links TRBV27 to TRBJ1-6; tentatively, D is TRBD1 (6 bases). The CDR3 sequence is 12 residues long. Germline V lookup: CDR1 MNHEY, CDR2 SMNVEV (reference sequence). V shed 9 bases and J shed 8 bases, with 11 bases lying between them. This CDR3 reads CASTDSYSPLHF. CDR3 DNA: TGTGCCAGTACGGACAGTTATTCACCCCTCCACTTT.

This clonotype was seen at least ten times. The V gene is TRBV11-2, the J gene TRBJ2-3; TRBD2 aligns across 11 bases. CDR3 length: 20 residues. The V gene end was trimmed by 3 bases and the J gene end by 0 bases; junction bases not matched to a gene: 14. Germline loops: CDR1 SGHAT, CDR2 FQNNGV. DNA of the CDR3: TGTGCCAGCAGCTTCCGCCTTTCACCGGGACTAGCGGAGAGCACAGATACGCAGTATTTT. Translating gives CASSFRLSPGLAESTDTQYF.

The chain joins TRBV5-5 to TRBJ2-5; TRBD1 matches 11 bases. The CDR3 has 16 amino acids. V gave up 4 bases and J gave up 1 base; unmatched junction bases: 6. CDR1 SGHKS and CDR2 YYEKEE come from the germline V gene (reference sequence). The CDR3 reads CASSPGGTGGQETQYF. In DNA, the CDR3 is TGTGCCAGCAGCCCGGGAGGGACAGGGGGCCAAGAGACCCAGTACTTC.